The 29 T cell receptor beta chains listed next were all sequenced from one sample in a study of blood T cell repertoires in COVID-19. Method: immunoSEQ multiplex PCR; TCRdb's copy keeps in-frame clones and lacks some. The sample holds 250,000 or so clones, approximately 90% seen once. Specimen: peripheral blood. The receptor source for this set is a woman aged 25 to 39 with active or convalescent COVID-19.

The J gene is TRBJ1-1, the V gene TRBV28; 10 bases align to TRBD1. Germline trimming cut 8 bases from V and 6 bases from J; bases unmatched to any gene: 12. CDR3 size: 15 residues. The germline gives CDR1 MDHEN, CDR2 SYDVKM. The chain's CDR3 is CASSYMTGGEAEAFF. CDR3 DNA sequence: TGTGCCAGCTCCTATATGACAGGGGGCGAAGCTGAAGCTTTCTTT.

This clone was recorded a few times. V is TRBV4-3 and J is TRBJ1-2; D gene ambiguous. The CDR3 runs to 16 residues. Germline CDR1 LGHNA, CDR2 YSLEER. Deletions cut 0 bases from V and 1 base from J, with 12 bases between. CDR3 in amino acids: CASSQEFTAHNYGYTF. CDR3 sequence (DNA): TGCGCCAGCAGCCAAGAGTTCACAGCTCATAACTATGGCTACACCTTC.

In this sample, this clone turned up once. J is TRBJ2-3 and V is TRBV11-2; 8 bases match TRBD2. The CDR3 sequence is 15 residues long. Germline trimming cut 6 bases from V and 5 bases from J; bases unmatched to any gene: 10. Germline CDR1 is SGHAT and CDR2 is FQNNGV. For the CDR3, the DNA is TGTGCCAGCAGACCTCAACTAGCGGTTTTAGATACGCAGTATTTT. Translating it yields CASRPQLAVLDTQYF.

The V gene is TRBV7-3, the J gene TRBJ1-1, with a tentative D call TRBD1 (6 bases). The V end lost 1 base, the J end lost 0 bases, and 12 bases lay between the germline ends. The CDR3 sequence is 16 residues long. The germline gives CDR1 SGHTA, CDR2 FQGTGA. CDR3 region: CASSLKTGGMNTEAFF. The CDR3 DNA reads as TGTGCCAGCAGCTTAAAGACAGGTGGAATGAACACTGAAGCTTTCTTT.

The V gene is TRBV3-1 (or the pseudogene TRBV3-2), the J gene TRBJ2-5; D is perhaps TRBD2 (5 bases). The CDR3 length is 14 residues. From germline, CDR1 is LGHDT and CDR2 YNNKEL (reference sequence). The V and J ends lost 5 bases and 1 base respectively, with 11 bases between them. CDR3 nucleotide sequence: TGTGCCAGCAGCGTACGAGCGGTCCAAGAGACCCAGTACTTC. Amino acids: CASSVRAVQETQYF.

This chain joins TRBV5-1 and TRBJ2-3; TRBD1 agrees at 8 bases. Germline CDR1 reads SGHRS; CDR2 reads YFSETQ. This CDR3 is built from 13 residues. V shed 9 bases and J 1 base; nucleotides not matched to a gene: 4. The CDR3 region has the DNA TGCGCCACCCACAGGGGGGGCACAGATACGCAGTATTTT. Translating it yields CATHRGGTDTQYF.

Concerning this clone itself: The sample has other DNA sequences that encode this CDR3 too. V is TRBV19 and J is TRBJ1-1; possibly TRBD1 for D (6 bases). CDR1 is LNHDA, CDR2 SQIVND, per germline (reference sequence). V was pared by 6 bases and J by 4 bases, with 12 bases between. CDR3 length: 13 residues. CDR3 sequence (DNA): TGTGCCAGTAGCACCACAGGGACCACTGAAGCTTTCTTT. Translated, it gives CASSTTGTTEAFF.

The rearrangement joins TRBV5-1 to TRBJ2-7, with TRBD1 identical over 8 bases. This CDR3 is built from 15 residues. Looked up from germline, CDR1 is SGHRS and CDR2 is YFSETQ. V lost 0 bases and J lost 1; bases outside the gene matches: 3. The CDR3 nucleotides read TGCGCCAGCAGCTTGGCCGGGACAGGTTCCTACGAGCAGTACTTC. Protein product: CASSLAGTGSYEQYF.

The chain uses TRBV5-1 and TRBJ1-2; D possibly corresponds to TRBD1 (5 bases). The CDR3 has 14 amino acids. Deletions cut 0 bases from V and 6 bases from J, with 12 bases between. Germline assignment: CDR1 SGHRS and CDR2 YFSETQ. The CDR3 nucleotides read TGCGCCAGCAGCTTGGTTGCGGGGCTGGATGGCTACACCTTC. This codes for CASSLVAGLDGYTF.

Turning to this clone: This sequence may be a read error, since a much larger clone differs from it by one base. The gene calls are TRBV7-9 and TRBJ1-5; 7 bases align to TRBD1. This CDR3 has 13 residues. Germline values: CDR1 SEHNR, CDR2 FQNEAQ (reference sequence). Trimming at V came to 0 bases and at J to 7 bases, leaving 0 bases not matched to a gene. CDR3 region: CASSLAGGQPQHF. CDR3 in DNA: TGTGCCAGCAGCTTAGCAGGGGGCCAGCCCCAGCATTTT. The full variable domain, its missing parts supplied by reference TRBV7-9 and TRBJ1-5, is DTGVSQNPRHKITKRGQNVTFRCDPISEHNRLYWYRQTLGQGPEFLTYFQNEAQLEKSRLLSDRFSAERPKGSFSTLEIQRTEQGDSAMYLCASSLAGGQPQHFGDGTRLSIL.

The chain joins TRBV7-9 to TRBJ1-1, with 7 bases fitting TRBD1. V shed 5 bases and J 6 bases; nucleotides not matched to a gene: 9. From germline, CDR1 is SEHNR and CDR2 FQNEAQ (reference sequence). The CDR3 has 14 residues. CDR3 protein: CASSLDRASPEAFF. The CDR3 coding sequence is TGTGCCAGCAGCCTTGACAGGGCAAGCCCTGAAGCTTTCTTT. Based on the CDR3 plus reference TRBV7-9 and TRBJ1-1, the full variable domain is DTGVSQNPRHKITKRGQNVTFRCDPISEHNRLYWYRQTLGQGPEFLTYFQNEAQLEKSRLLSDRFSAERPKGSFSTLEIQRTEQGDSAMYLCASSLDRASPEAFFGQGTRLTVV.

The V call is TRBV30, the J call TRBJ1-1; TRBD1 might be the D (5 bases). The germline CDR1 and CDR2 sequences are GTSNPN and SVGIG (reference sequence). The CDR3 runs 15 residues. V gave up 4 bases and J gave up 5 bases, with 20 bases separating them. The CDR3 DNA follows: TGTGCCTGGAAAGGGGCGGATTTGAAGTGGACTGAAGCTTTCTTT. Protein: CAWKGADLKWTEAFF. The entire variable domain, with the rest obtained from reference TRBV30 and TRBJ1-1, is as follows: SQTIHQWPATLVQPVGSPLSLECTVEGTSNPNLYWYRQAAGRGLQLLFYSVGIGQISSEVPQNLSASRPQDRQFILSSKKLLLSDSGFYLCAWKGADLKWTEAFFGQGTRLTVV.

The CDR3 DNA follows: TGTGCCAGTAGTTTTCGGACTAGCGGGGGGACCGGGGAGCTGTTTTTT. Residues: CASSFRTSGGTGELFF. This chain uses TRBV19 with TRBJ2-2; 14 bases match TRBD2. J gave up 5 bases and V 5 bases, and 4 bases lay outside the gene matches. The length of the CDR3 is 16 residues. Germline-derived CDR1 and CDR2 are LNHDA and SQIVND (reference sequence).

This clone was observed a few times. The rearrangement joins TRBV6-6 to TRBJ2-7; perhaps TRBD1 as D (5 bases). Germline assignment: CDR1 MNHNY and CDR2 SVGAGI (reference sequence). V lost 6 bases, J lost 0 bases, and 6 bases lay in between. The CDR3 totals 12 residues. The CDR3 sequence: CASRQVSYEQYF. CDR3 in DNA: TGTGCCAGCAGACAGGTCTCCTACGAGCAGTACTTC.

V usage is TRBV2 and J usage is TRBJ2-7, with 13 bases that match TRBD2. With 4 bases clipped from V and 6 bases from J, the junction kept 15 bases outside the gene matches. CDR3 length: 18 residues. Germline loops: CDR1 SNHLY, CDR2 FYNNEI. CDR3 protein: CASSGLGLAGWEFGEQYF. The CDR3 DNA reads TGTGCCAGCAGTGGCCTGGGACTAGCGGGGTGGGAATTTGGCGAGCAGTACTTC.

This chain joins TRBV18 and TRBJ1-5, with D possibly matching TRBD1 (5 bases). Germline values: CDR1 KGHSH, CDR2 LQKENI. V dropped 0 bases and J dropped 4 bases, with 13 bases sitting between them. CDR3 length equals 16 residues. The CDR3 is CASSPPTGGVNQPQHF. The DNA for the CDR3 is TGTGCCAGCTCACCACCCACCGGGGGAGTGAATCAGCCCCAGCATTTT.

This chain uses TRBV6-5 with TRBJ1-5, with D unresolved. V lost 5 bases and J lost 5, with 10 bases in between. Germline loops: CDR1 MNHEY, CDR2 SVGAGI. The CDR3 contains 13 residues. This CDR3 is CASSPSYDQPQHF. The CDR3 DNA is TGTGCCAGCAGTCCCTCTTATGATCAGCCCCAGCATTTT.

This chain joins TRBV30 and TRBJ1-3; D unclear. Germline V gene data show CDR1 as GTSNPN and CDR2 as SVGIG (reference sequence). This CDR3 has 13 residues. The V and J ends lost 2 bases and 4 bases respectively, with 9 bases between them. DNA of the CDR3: TGTGCCTGGAGTTCCTCAGGAGGAAACACCATATATTTT. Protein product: CAWSSSGGNTIYF.

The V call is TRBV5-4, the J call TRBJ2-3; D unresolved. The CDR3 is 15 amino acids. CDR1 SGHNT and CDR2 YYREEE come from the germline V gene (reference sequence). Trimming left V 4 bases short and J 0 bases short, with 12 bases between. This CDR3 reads CASSPYTSSTDTQYF. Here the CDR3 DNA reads TGTGCCAGCAGCCCGTACACCTCTAGCACAGATACGCAGTATTTT.

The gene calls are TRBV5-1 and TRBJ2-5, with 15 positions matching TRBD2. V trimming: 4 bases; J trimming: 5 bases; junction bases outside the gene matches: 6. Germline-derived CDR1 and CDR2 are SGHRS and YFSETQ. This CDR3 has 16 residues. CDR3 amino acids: CASSMGLAGGMETQYF. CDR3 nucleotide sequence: TGCGCCAGCAGCATGGGACTAGCGGGGGGTATGGAGACCCAGTACTTC.

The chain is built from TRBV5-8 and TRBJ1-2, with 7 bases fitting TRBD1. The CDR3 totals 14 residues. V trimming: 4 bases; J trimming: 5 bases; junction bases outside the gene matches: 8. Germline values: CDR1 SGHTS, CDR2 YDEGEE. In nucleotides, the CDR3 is TGTGCCAGCAGCCGTGCTAGACAGGGATATGGCTACACCTTC. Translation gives CASSRARQGYGYTF.

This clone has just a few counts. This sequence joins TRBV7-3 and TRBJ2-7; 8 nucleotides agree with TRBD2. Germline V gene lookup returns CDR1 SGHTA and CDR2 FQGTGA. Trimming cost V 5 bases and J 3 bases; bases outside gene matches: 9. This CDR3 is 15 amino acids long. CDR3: CASSLGSGESYEQYF. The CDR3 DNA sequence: TGTGCCAGCAGCCTAGGTAGCGGGGAAAGCTACGAGCAGTACTTC.

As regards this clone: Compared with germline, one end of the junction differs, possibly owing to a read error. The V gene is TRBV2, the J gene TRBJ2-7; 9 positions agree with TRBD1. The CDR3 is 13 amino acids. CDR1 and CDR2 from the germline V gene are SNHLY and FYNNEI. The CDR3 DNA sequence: TGTGCCAGCGGGACAGGGATCTCCAACGAGCAGTACTTC. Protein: CASGTGISNEQYF.

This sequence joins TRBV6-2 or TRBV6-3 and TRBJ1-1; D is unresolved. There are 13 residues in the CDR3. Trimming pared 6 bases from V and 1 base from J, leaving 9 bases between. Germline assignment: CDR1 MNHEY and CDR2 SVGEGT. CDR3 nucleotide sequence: TGTGCCAGCAGCATAGACTCGAACACTGAAGCTTTCTTT. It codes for CASSIDSNTEAFF.

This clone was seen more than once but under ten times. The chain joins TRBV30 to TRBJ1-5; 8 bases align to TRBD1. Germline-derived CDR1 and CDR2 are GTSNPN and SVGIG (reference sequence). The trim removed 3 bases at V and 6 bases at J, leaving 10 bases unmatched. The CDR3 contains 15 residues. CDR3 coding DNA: TGTGCCTGGAGCGCTGGACAGGGAAGTACTCAGCCCCAGCATTTT. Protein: CAWSAGQGSTQPQHF. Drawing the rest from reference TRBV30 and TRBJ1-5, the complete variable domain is SQTIHQWPATLVQPVGSPLSLECTVEGTSNPNLYWYRQAAGRGLQLLFYSVGIGQISSEVPQNLSASRPQDRQFILSSKKLLLSDSGFYLCAWSAGQGSTQPQHFGDGTRLSIL.

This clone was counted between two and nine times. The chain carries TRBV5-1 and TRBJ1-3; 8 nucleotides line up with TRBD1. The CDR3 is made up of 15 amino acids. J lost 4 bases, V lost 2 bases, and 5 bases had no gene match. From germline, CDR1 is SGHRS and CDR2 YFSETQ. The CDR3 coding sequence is TGCGCCAGCAGCTTACAGGGGGACCTCGGAAACACCATATATTTT. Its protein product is CASSLQGDLGNTIYF.

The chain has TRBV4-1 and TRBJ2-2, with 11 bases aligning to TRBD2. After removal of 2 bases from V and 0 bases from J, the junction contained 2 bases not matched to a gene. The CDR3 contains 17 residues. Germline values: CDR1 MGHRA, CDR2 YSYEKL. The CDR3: CASSQNSGGANTGELFF. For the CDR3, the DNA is TGCGCCAGCAGCCAAAATAGCGGGGGGGCGAACACCGGGGAGCTGTTTTTT.

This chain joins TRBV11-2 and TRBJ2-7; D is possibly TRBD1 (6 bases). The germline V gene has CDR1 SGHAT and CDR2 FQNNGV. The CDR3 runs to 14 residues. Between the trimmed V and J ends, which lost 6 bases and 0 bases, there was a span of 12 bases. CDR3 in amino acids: CASRSRTDSYEQYF. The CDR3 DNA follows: TGTGCCAGCAGATCTAGGACAGACTCCTACGAGCAGTACTTC.

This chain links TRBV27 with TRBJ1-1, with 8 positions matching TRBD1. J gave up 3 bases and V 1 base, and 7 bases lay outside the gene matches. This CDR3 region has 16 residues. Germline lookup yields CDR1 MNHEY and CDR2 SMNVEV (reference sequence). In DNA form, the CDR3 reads TGTGCCAGCAGTTTATTCGGACAGGGAGGTGACACTGAAGCTTTCTTT. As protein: CASSLFGQGGDTEAFF.